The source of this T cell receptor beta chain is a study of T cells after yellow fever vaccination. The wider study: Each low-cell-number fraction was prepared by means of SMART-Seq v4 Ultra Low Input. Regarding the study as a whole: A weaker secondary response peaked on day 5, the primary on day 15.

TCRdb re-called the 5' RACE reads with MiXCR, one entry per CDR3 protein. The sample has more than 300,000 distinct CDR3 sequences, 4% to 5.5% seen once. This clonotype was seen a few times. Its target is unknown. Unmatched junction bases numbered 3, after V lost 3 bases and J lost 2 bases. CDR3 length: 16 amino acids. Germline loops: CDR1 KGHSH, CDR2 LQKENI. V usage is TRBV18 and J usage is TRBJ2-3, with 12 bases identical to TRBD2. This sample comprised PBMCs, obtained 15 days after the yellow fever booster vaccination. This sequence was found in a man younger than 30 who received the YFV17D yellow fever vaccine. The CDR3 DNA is TGTGCCAGCTCACCGACTAGCGGGGGAGTCACAGATACGCAGTATTTT. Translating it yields CASSPTSGGVTDTQYF. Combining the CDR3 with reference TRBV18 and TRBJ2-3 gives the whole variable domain NAGVMQNPRHLVRRRGQEARLRCSPMKGHSHVYWYRQLPEEGLKFMVYLQKENIIDESGMPKERFSAEFPKEGPSILRIQQVVRGDSAAYFCASSPTSGGVTDTQYFGPGTRLTVL.